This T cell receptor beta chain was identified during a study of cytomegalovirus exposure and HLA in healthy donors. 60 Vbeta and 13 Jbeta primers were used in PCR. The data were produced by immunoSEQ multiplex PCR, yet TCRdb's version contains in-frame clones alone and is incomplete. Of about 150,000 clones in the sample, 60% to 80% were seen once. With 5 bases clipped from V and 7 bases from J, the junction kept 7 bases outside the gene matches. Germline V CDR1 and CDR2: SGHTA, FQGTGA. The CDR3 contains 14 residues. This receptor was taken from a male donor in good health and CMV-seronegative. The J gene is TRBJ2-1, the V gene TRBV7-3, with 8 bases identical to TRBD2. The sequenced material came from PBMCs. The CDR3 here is CASSRGLVGNEQFF. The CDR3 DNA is TGTGCCAGCAGCAGGGGACTAGTTGGGAATGAGCAGTTCTTC.